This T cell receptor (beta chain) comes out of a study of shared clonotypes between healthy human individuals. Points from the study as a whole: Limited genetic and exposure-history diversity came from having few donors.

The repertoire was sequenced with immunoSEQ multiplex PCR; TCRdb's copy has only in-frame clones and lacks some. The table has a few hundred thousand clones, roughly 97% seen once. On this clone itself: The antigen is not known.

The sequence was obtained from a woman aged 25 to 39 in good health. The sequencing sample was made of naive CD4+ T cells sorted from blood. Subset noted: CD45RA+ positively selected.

The CDR3 loop reads CASSFRADTQYF. The CDR3 coding sequence is TGCGCCAGCAGCTTCAGGGCAGATACGCAGTATTTT. The chain combines TRBV5-1 with TRBJ2-3; D is possibly TRBD1 (5 bases). CDR1 and CDR2 (germline): SGHRS, YFSETQ. Trimming removed 2 bases at V and 4 bases at J, with 5 bases between. The CDR3 runs to 12 residues.